These 18 T cell receptor beta chains originate from one sample sequenced in a study of prognosis after radiotherapy for stage I lung cancer. The authors amplified TCR beta CDR3 from genomic DNA using two-round multiplex PCR. First-round PCR, the initial amplification, used primers specific to each TRBV and TRBJ gene. In TCRdb, the multiplex PCR reads were re-called with MiXCR into one record per CDR3 protein. The table shows 20,000 to 30,000 distinct CDR3 sequences, with about 32% occurring only once. The specimen was PBMCs, collected before or after stereotactic body radiation therapy (not recorded which). The receptors shown here come from a donor aged 50 or older with non-small cell lung cancer.

This clonotype has ten or more counts. The rearrangement links TRBV19 to TRBJ2-2; D is perhaps TRBD1 or TRBD2 (6 bases each). Trimming cost V 3 bases and J 4 bases, with 15 bases left between them. The CDR3 loop spans 16 amino acids. The germline CDR1 and CDR2 sequences are LNHDA and SQIVND (reference sequence). CDR3 nucleotides: TGTGCCAGTAGTATTTTGGGGGGCTCCCCCACCGGGGAGCTGTTTTTT. Translated: CASSILGGSPTGELFF.

Ten or more counts support this clonotype. This rearrangement joins TRBV7-9 to TRBJ2-7; D remains unclear. This CDR3 is 12 amino acids long. V dropped 8 bases and J dropped 0 bases, with 8 bases sitting between them. In germline, CDR1 is SEHNR, CDR2 FQNEAQ (reference sequence). For the CDR3, the DNA is TGTGCCAGCGGATCCAGCTCCTACGAGCAGTACTTC. It specifies CASGSSSYEQYF.

The CDR3 region has the DNA TGTGCCAGCAGCCTCCAAGCCAAAAACATTCAGTACTTC. Encoded protein: CASSLQAKNIQYF. The chain carries TRBV12-3 or TRBV12-4 and TRBJ2-4, with unresolved D. Trimming took 6 bases from V and 0 from J, leaving 6 bases between them. This CDR3 region has 13 residues.

The chain carries TRBV6-1 and TRBJ2-7, with 7 bases identical to TRBD2. Unmatched junction bases numbered 6, after V lost 10 bases and J lost 3 bases. Per germline, CDR1 MNHNS and CDR2 SASEGT. The CDR3 runs to 12 residues. The CDR3 reads CATSGGFYEQYF. The CDR3 bases are TGTGCCACTAGCGGAGGATTCTACGAGCAGTACTTC.

This clonotype was counted a few times. The J gene is TRBJ2-2, the V gene TRBV5-4; weak D call: TRBD1 (7 bases). Trimming removed 2 bases from V and 5 bases from J, with 19 bases in between. CDR3 size: 17 residues. Germline values: CDR1 SGHNT, CDR2 YYREEE (reference sequence). CDR3 nucleotide sequence: TGTGCCAGCAGCTTCCCCAATGGAGGGGGCAGGACCGGGGAGCTGTTTTTT. Its protein product is CASSFPNGGGRTGELFF.

The chain recombines TRBV7-9 with TRBJ2-1, with 14 bases aligning to TRBD2. Germline CDR1 and CDR2: SEHNR and FQNEAQ (reference sequence). CDR3 length: 13 amino acids. J gave up 8 bases and V 11 bases, and 5 bases lay outside the gene matches. The CDR3 sequence: CAGGLAGVYEQFF. The DNA of the CDR3 is TGTGCCGGGGGACTAGCGGGAGTCTATGAGCAGTTCTTC.

V and J are TRBV6-1 and TRBJ2-5; tentatively, D is TRBD2 (5 bases). Deletions cut 8 bases from V and 2 bases from J, with 18 bases between. Germline lookup yields CDR1 MNHNS and CDR2 SASEGT. The CDR3 totals 15 residues. DNA for the CDR3: TGTGCCAGCGGCCCTGACTATCGGCAACAAGAGACCCAGTACTTC. It specifies CASGPDYRQQETQYF.

Comment on this clonotype: With a far larger clone one base away, a read error is the likely cause. V and J are TRBV6-6 and TRBJ2-5; 8 bases fit TRBD2. Germline V gene data show CDR1 as MNHNY and CDR2 as SVGAGI (reference sequence). CDR3 size: 16 residues. The trim removed 0 bases at V and 6 bases at J, leaving 9 bases unmatched. The CDR3 loop is CASSYSLSGVVQTQYF. As DNA, the CDR3 is TGTGCCAGCAGTTACTCGCTTAGCGGGGTGGTGCAGACCCAGTACTTC.

In this sample, this clonotype turned up many times. The chain recombines TRBV6-9 with TRBJ1-6, with unresolved D. This CDR3 is built from 13 residues. CDR1 and CDR2 (germline): MNHGY, SVAAGI. Trimming stripped 3 bases from V and 12 bases from J, with 12 bases between. CDR3 region: CASSYSDGQPLHF. The CDR3 nucleotides are TGTGCCAGCAGTTACTCCGATGGGCAACCCCTCCACTTT.

This clonotype was observed many times. A much larger clone sits a single nucleotide away, making a read error possible. The genes are TRBV7-9 and TRBJ2-7; no definite D call. Germline V gene lookup returns CDR1 SEHNR and CDR2 FQNEAQ (reference sequence). This CDR3 contains 11 residues. V was shortened by 7 bases and J by 7 bases, with 11 bases between the two germline ends. The CDR3 DNA reads as TGTGCCAGCAACCAAGGCCGGGAGCAGTACTTC. Translated, it gives CASNQGREQYF.

A remark on this clonotype: One end of the junction is discordant with germline, which a read error may explain. The DNA for the CDR3 is TGTGCCAGCATTGAAGGGCGGTTGGGTCCCGGCTATGGCTACGCCTTC. Translated, it gives CASIEGRLGPGYGYAF. The chain couples TRBV6-1 to TRBJ1-2, with D hard to call. Germline V CDR1 and CDR2: MNHNS, SASEGT. The CDR3 is 16 residues long.

The chain joins TRBV7-2 to TRBJ2-1; 9 positions match TRBD1. The CDR3 length is 15 residues. Germline values: CDR1 SGHTA, CDR2 FQGNSA. Trimming took 3 bases from V and 5 from J; bases not matched to a gene: 5. CDR3 in amino acids: CASSFWDRDHNEQFF. Written as DNA, the CDR3 is TGTGCCAGCAGCTTTTGGGACAGGGACCACAATGAGCAGTTCTTC.

This clonotype was seen ten or more times. The V gene is TRBV5-1, the J gene TRBJ2-5, with D perhaps given as TRBD1 or TRBD2 (5 bases each). This CDR3 contains 13 residues. The ends were cut back, 4 bases at V and 1 base at J, with 8 bases in the middle. Germline V gene sequence: CDR1 SGHRS, CDR2 YFSETQ. The CDR3 DNA reads as TGCGCCAGCAGCCCGGGACCCCAAGAGACCCAGTACTTC. It translates to CASSPGPQETQYF.

Turning to this clonotype: Since a far larger clone is one base different, this is likely a read error. CDR3 in amino acids: CASSLWGEETQFF. The CDR3 nucleotides are TGCGCCAGCAGCTTGTGGGGGGAAGAGACCCAGTTCTTC. The V gene is TRBV5-1, the J gene TRBJ2-1; tentatively, D is TRBD2 (6 bases). This CDR3 has 13 residues. Germline V gene data show CDR1 as SGHRS and CDR2 as YFSETQ. The germline V and J ends were trimmed by 1 base and 13 bases, with 15 bases remaining between them. The variable domain in full, completed from reference TRBV5-1 and TRBJ2-1, reads KAGVTQTPRYLIKTRGQQVTLSCSPISGHRSVSWYQQTPGQGLQFLFEYFSETQRNKGNFPGRFSGRQFSNSRSEMNVSTLELGDSALYLCASSLWGEETQFFGPGTRLTVL.

This clonotype has at least ten counts. V and J are TRBV6-1 and TRBJ2-3, with 9 positions matching TRBD2. Germline CDR1 MNHNS, CDR2 SASEGT. Germline trimming cut 6 bases from V and 1 base from J; bases unmatched to any gene: 2. CDR3 length equals 14 residues. For the CDR3, the DNA is TGTGCCAGCAGGCGGACTAGCGGCACAGATACGCAGTATTTT. Translation gives CASRRTSGTDTQYF.

This chain joins TRBV27 and TRBJ2-7; the D is unclear. The CDR3 sequence is 13 residues long. The germline V gene encodes CDR1 MNHEY and CDR2 SMNVEV (reference sequence). V lost 2 bases to trimming and J lost 0 bases, with 5 bases between them. The DNA for the CDR3 is TGTGCCAGCAGTTTACGCTACTCCTACGAGCAGTACTTC. The encoded protein is CASSLRYSYEQYF.

This clonotype came up a few times. This sequence is one base from a far larger clone and is likely a read error. The chain's CDR3 is CASGGVDRPYEHYF. The CDR3, as DNA: TGTGCCAGCGGGGGTGTGGACAGGCCCTACGAGCATTACTTC. The chain links TRBV6-2 or TRBV6-3 to TRBJ2-7; 7 nucleotides align to TRBD1. The CDR3 extends over 14 amino acids. In germline, CDR1 is MNHEY, CDR2 SVGEGT.

Many counts were recorded for this clonotype. This sequence joins TRBV19 and TRBJ2-1, with 9 bases fitting TRBD2. The trim removed 4 bases at V and 6 bases at J, leaving 7 bases unmatched. In germline, CDR1 is LNHDA, CDR2 SQIVND (reference sequence). The CDR3 runs 15 residues. The CDR3 DNA follows: TGTGCCAGTAGTAGACAGCGGGGGGCCGTCAATGAGCAGTTCTTC. Translation gives CASSRQRGAVNEQFF.